This is a list of T cell receptor beta chains from one sample in a study of blood T cell repertoires in COVID-19. This table comes from immunoSEQ multiplex PCR, and its TCRdb copy is limited to in-frame clones, with some not included. The sample has around 140,000 clones, approximately 84% seen once. What was sequenced was peripheral blood. The receptors originated from a human donor in a cohort sampled during active COVID-19. The CDR3 runs from the conserved cysteine through the conserved F or W. D genes are given only for firm matches. Only some rows state a clone size, as once, few, many or a class for expanded clones.

d_gene	j_gene	abundance	v_gene	CDR3aa	CDR3nt
-	TRBJ2-1	-	TRBV14	CASSQEGALYKGQFF	TGTGCCAGCAGCCAAGAAGGGGCGCTTTATAAAGGGCAGTTCTTC
-	TRBJ1-2	few	TRBV28	CASSLEAESGGGYTF	TGTGCCAGCAGTTTAGAGGCAGAATCCGGAGGTGGCTACACCTTC
TRBD1	TRBJ1-5	-	TRBV5-8	CASSLAITGGRQPQHF	TGTGCCAGCAGCTTGGCCATAACAGGGGGTCGACAGCCCCAGCATTTT
TRBD1	TRBJ2-2	-	TRBV5-1	CASSYDLSGQGSGELFF	TGCGCCAGCAGCTACGATCTTTCGGGACAGGGTTCCGGGGAGCTGTTTTTT
-	TRBJ1-4	-	TRBV15	CATNSLEATNEKLFF	TGTGCCACCAACAGCCTAGAGGCAACTAATGAAAAACTGTTTTTT
-	TRBJ2-2	-	TRBV7-5	CARSLTDRSNTGELFF	TGTGCCAGAAGCTTAACGGACAGGTCGAACACCGGGGAGCTGTTTTTT
-	TRBJ2-5	-	TRBV29-1	CSVEGSMRQTQYF	TGCAGCGTTGAAGGTAGCATGAGGCAGACCCAGTACTTC
TRBD1	TRBJ1-1	-	TRBV9	CASSAGGQGATEAFF	TGTGCCAGCAGCGCTGGGGGACAGGGGGCAACTGAAGCTTTCTTT
TRBD1	TRBJ1-4	-	TRBV19	CASKRTTGGEGRDEKLFF	TGTGCCAGTAAAAGAACGACAGGGGGCGAAGGTAGGGATGAAAAACTGTTTTTT
TRBD1	TRBJ2-2	-	TRBV19	CASRPDPGQLTGELFF	TGTGCCAGTAGGCCTGACCCGGGACAGCTAACCGGGGAGCTGTTTTTT
TRBD2	TRBJ2-3	-	TRBV11-2	CASSGGFSGATDTQYF	TGTGCCAGCAGCGGGGGATTTAGCGGGGCAACAGATACGCAGTATTTT
TRBD1	TRBJ1-6	-	TRBV10-3	CATHGQVDSPLHF	TGTGCCACCCACGGACAGGTAGATTCACCCCTCCACTTT
TRBD2	TRBJ2-3	once	TRBV7-3	CASSLNPAGSTDTQYF	TGTGCCAGCAGCTTAAACCCAGCGGGGAGCACAGATACGCAGTATTTT
-	TRBJ1-5	-	TRBV28	CASSWAGVNQPQHF	TGTGCCAGCAGTTGGGCAGGGGTCAATCAGCCCCAGCATTTT
TRBD1	TRBJ2-4	once	TRBV28	CASSFSSGTGGARNIQYF	TGTGCCAGCAGTTTTAGCTCCGGGACAGGGGGCGCGAGAAACATTCAGTACTTC
TRBD2	TRBJ2-1	-	TRBV11-1	CASSLARLAAAEQFF	TGTGCCAGCAGCTTAGCGCGACTAGCGGCGGCGGAGCAGTTCTTC
-	TRBJ1-3	-	TRBV12-3/TRBV12-4	CASSRGSGNTIYF	TGTGCCAGCAGTCGGGGTTCTGGAAACACCATATATTTT
TRBD1	TRBJ2-4	-	TRBV2	CASMRDRMGNIQYF	TGTGCCAGCATGCGGGACAGGATGGGGAACATTCAGTACTTC
TRBD1	TRBJ2-6	-	TRBV4-1	CASSQDPRTGGSGANVLTF	TGCGCCAGCAGCCAAGACCCCCGGACAGGGGGCTCTGGGGCCAACGTCCTGACTTTC
TRBD1	TRBJ1-1	few	TRBV10-1	CASRITQGSMNTEAFF	TGCGCCAGCAGAATTACACAGGGGAGTATGAACACTGAAGCTTTCTTT
-	TRBJ2-2	-	TRBV4-2	CASSQETRNGGELFF	TGTGCCAGCAGCCAAGAAACTAGAAATGGCGGGGAGCTGTTTTTT
TRBD1	TRBJ1-1	-	TRBV24-1	CATSETGTEHPEAFF	TGTGCCACCAGTGAAACGGGGACAGAGCACCCTGAAGCTTTCTTT
TRBD1	TRBJ1-5	-	TRBV6-2/TRBV6-3	CASSYRRTGAYSNQPQHF	TGTGCCAGCAGTTACCGCCGGACAGGGGCGTATAGCAATCAGCCCCAGCATTTT
TRBD1	TRBJ1-2	-	TRBV28	CASSRGQTDYGYTF	TGTGCCAGCAGTCGGGGACAGACCGACTATGGCTACACCTTC
-	TRBJ1-5	once	TRBV14	CASSHTDMYGNQPQHF	TGTGCCAGCAGCCATACGGACATGTACGGCAATCAGCCCCAGCATTTT
-	TRBJ1-1	-	TRBV5-4	CASSLDLGARRSDTEAFF	TGTGCCAGCAGCTTGGATTTGGGGGCGCGGCGGTCGGACACTGAAGCTTTCTTT
-	TRBJ2-6	-	TRBV11-2	CASDQGSSGANVLTF	TGTGCCAGCGATCAGGGTTCCTCTGGGGCCAACGTCCTGACTTTC
TRBD1	TRBJ2-2	-	TRBV6-5	CASSYSGQGTGELFF	TGTGCCAGCAGTTACTCCGGACAGGGCACCGGGGAGCTGTTTTTT
TRBD1	TRBJ2-7	-	TRBV28	CASSPTGTSYEQYF	TGTGCCAGCAGTCCGACAGGGACCTCCTACGAGCAGTACTTC
TRBD2	TRBJ2-1	-	TRBV4-2	CASSPAGAAYNEQFF	TGTGCCAGCAGCCCAGCGGGAGCAGCCTACAATGAGCAGTTCTTC
TRBD2	TRBJ2-1	-	TRBV5-1	CARSLGAGGSSYNEQFF	TGCGCCCGCAGCTTGGGGGCGGGGGGAAGCTCCTACAATGAGCAGTTCTTC
-	TRBJ2-7	-	TRBV5-6	CASSLGSASYEQYF	TGTGCCAGCAGCTTGGGAAGCGCATCCTACGAGCAGTACTTC
TRBD1	TRBJ1-5	-	TRBV29-1	CSVGQGEGQPQHF	TGCAGCGTTGGACAGGGGGAGGGTCAGCCCCAGCATTTT
TRBD2	TRBJ2-2	few	TRBV7-2	CASSLGVSGVAGELFF	TGTGCCAGCAGCTTAGGAGTTAGCGGGGTTGCCGGGGAGCTGTTTTTT
-	TRBJ2-5	-	TRBV4-1	CASSQDETGKGETQYF	TGCGCCAGCAGCCAAGATGAGACCGGGAAAGGGGAGACCCAGTACTTC
TRBD1	TRBJ1-1	few	TRBV4-1	CASSPGQGGDTEAFF	TGCGCCAGCAGCCCAGGACAGGGTGGGGACACTGAAGCTTTCTTT
TRBD1	TRBJ1-1	-	TRBV19	CASSTTGDTEAFF	TGTGCCAGTAGTACAACAGGGGACACTGAAGCTTTCTTT
-	TRBJ2-3	-	TRBV6-5	CASTGPGETQYF	TGTGCCAGCACAGGACCCGGGGAGACGCAGTATTTT
-	TRBJ2-3	-	TRBV9	CASSVVGDGTDTQYF	TGTGCCAGCAGCGTAGTGGGAGACGGTACAGATACGCAGTATTTT
-	TRBJ1-1	few	TRBV2	CASSAWGRSNTEAFF	TGTGCCAGCAGTGCCTGGGGGCGGTCGAACACTGAAGCTTTCTTT
TRBD1	TRBJ2-7	-	TRBV11-2	CASSPMTGAYEQYF	TGTGCCAGCAGCCCGATGACAGGGGCGTACGAGCAGTACTTC
-	TRBJ2-1	-	TRBV18	CASSPYAVEGGNEQFF	TGTGCCAGCTCACCATATGCGGTGGAGGGAGGCAATGAGCAGTTCTTC
TRBD1	TRBJ2-7	-	TRBV4-2	CASSQAQGEAYEQYF	TGTGCCAGCAGCCAAGCACAGGGGGAGGCCTACGAGCAGTACTTC
TRBD2	TRBJ2-1	-	TRBV4-2	CASSQGGLVDEQFF	TGTGCCAGCAGCCAAGGGGGACTAGTCGATGAGCAGTTCTTC
-	TRBJ2-1	-	TRBV19	CASSARPGNEQFF	TGTGCCAGTAGTGCGAGACCAGGGAATGAGCAGTTCTTC
TRBD2	TRBJ2-5	-	TRBV7-2	CASSLGTSGTQYF	TGTGCCAGCAGCTTAGGGACTAGCGGGACCCAGTACTTC